These 8 T cell receptor beta chains were sequenced from one sample in a study of Ad26.COV2.S vaccination and SARS-CoV-2 variants. Using immunoSEQ multiplex PCR, the repertoire was profiled, and TCRdb retains in-frame clones only, with some absent. The data contain roughly 380,000 clones, roughly 88% of them singletons. The treatment was: 19 received Ad26.COV2.S at low or high dose, single or two shots; 5 received placebo; per-sample allocation not given. After the first vaccine or placebo injection, samples were drawn on day 63. The sequenced sample was peripheral blood, obtained in a trial of Ad26.COV2.S vaccine versus placebo. These receptors came from a person aged 18-65 years who received the Ad26.COV2.S COVID-19 vaccine or a placebo.

This clone has just a few counts. The chain has TRBV7-8 and TRBJ2-7; D unresolved. Germline loops: CDR1 SGHVS, CDR2 FQNEAQ. The CDR3 runs to 17 residues. Trimming removed 1 base at V and 3 bases at J, with 19 bases between. CDR3 nucleotide sequence: TGTGCCAGCAGCTTAGGGGTACAGACTGGGCGGCGCTACGAGCAGTACTTC. Protein sequence: CASSLGVQTGRRYEQYF.

The CDR3, as DNA: TGCGCCAGCAGCCAAGAAGACAGGGGAGCAGATACGCAGTATTTT. It codes for CASSQEDRGADTQYF. This chain links TRBV4-1 with TRBJ2-3; TRBD1 aligns across 8 bases. Germline V lookup: CDR1 MGHRA, CDR2 YSYEKL. This CDR3 spans 15 amino acids. The V gene end was trimmed by 0 bases and the J gene end by 4 bases; junction bases not matched to a gene: 3.

CDR3 coding DNA: TGTGCCAGCAGCATCCGGGACGGAGAACCCCGGTACTTC. Translated, it gives CASSIRDGEPRYF. The chain employs TRBV9 and TRBJ2-7; D possibly uses TRBD1 or TRBD2 (5 bases each). Germline V gene data show CDR1 as SGDLS and CDR2 as YYNGEE. The CDR3 spans 13 residues. Trimming removed 4 bases at V and 12 bases at J, with 20 bases between. Full variable domain (rest looked up from reference TRBV9 and TRBJ2-7): DSGVTQTPKHLITATGQRVTLRCSPRSGDLSVYWYQQSLDQGLQFLIQYYNGEERAKGNILERFSAQQFPDLHSELNLSSLELGDSALYFCASSIRDGEPRYFGPGTRLTVT.

The V call is TRBV28, the J call TRBJ2-7; D might be TRBD1 (6 bases). The CDR3 sequence is 14 residues long. Between the trimmed V and J ends, which lost 9 bases and 0 bases, there was a span of 15 bases. Looked up from germline, CDR1 is MDHEN and CDR2 is SYDVKM. The CDR3 region has the DNA TGTGCCAGTATAAACACAGGGAGCTCCTACGAGCAGTACTTC. Amino acids: CASINTGSSYEQYF.

V is TRBV6-2 or TRBV6-3 and J is TRBJ1-2; 7 bases align to TRBD1. V shed 5 bases, J shed 8 bases, and the junction held 5 bases outside the gene matches. Germline V lookup: CDR1 MNHEY, CDR2 SVGEGT. This CDR3 is built from 12 residues. CDR3 in DNA: TGTGCCAGCAGTAGACAGGGTCGGGGCTACACCTTC. Protein product: CASSRQGRGYTF.

This clone was counted a single time. J is TRBJ1-1 and V is TRBV6-2 or TRBV6-3, with TRBD1 identical over 8 bases. Germline V lookup: CDR1 MNHEY, CDR2 SVGEGT. V was pared by 2 bases and J by 5 bases, with 13 bases of the junction left unmatched. The CDR3 length is 17 residues. CDR3 sequence reads: CASSYLPFGQGRTEAFF. CDR3 nucleotides: TGTGCCAGCAGTTACCTCCCCTTCGGACAGGGCAGGACTGAAGCTTTCTTT.

The sample holds one count of this clone. The rearrangement joins TRBV6-5 to TRBJ1-1, with D maybe TRBD1 (6 bases). V dropped 5 bases and J dropped 3 bases, with 16 bases sitting between them. Germline lookup yields CDR1 MNHEY and CDR2 SVGAGI. This CDR3 contains 15 residues. CDR3 sequence: CASSPPRDTHTEAFF. In DNA, the CDR3 is TGTGCCAGCAGTCCGCCCCGGGACACCCACACTGAAGCTTTCTTT.

The chain joins TRBV5-6 to TRBJ1-1; no reliable D call. The CDR3 loop spans 12 amino acids. Per the germline V gene, CDR1 is SGHDT and CDR2 is YYEEEE. Trimming left V 2 bases short and J 6 bases short, with 8 bases between. CDR3 DNA: TGTGCCAGCAGCTTTAGTCGGGCTGAAGCTTTCTTT. Encoded protein: CASSFSRAEAFF.